These 10 T cell receptor beta chains share one sample of origin, sequenced in a study of blood T cells in healthy people across ages. A second 7 to 11 cycle PCR used barcoded and J-beta primers. TCRdb reprocessed the 5' RACE reads with MiXCR, giving one entry per CDR3 protein. The profile shows about 1.8 million distinct CDR3 sequences, 49% of them singletons. The sequenced material came from blood. Receptors originate from a woman between 40 and 55 years old in good health.

This rearrangement joins TRBV7-3 to TRBJ1-2; 8 positions agree with TRBD1. Germline CDR1 SGHTA, CDR2 FQGTGA. This CDR3 spans 15 amino acids. The ends lost 0 bases at V and 4 bases at J; junction bases unmatched: 4. The CDR3 loop is CASSLTRQGSYGYTF. The CDR3 coding sequence is TGTGCCAGCAGCTTAACAAGACAGGGGAGCTATGGCTACACCTTC.

This clonotype was recorded a few times. The chain couples TRBV20-1 to TRBJ2-3, with D perhaps TRBD2 (7 bases). V lost 1 base and J 0 bases, leaving 17 bases between the germline ends. The CDR3 contains 17 residues. Germline V gene data show CDR1 as DFQATT and CDR2 as SNEGSKA (reference sequence). The CDR3 sequence is CSARGRIGGGSTDTQYF. The CDR3, as DNA: TGCAGTGCTAGAGGCCGGATAGGCGGGGGCAGCACAGATACGCAGTATTTT.

The genes are TRBV6-1 and TRBJ2-3; D gene uncertain. With 6 bases removed from V and 0 bases from J, the gap between germline ends came to 19 bases. The germline gives CDR1 MNHNS, CDR2 SASEGT. This CDR3 spans 17 amino acids. The CDR3 nucleotides are TGTGCCAGCAGGGCCCTAGAAGCTAGAACTAGCACAGATACGCAGTATTTT. Amino acids: CASRALEARTSTDTQYF.

V and J are TRBV5-1 and TRBJ2-1; D might be TRBD1 (5 bases). The CDR3 consists of 16 residues. The germline gives CDR1 SGHRS, CDR2 YFSETQ. V was clipped by 3 bases and J by 0 bases, with 13 bases between them. The CDR3 region is CASSSRQIGSYNEQFF. The CDR3 nucleotides read TGCGCCAGCAGCTCAAGACAGATAGGCTCCTACAATGAGCAGTTCTTC.

The chain has TRBV6-5 and TRBJ1-1; D gene uncertain. Germline loops: CDR1 MNHEY, CDR2 SVGAGI. The V end was cut by 2 bases, the J end by 3 bases, with 7 bases between. The CDR3 is made up of 13 amino acids. The CDR3 reads CASSYGRDTEAFF. The CDR3, as DNA: TGTGCCAGCAGTTACGGTAGAGACACTGAAGCTTTCTTT.

This chain joins TRBV7-9 and TRBJ1-2; D is unclear. Trimming removed 0 bases at V and 6 bases at J, with 20 bases between. CDR3 size: 17 residues. Germline V gene data show CDR1 as SEHNR and CDR2 as FQNEAQ (reference sequence). The CDR3 region is CASSLAPVGRQFNGYTF. CDR3 bases: TGTGCCAGCAGCTTAGCGCCGGTTGGCCGACAATTCAATGGCTACACCTTC.

The chain combines TRBV9 with TRBJ1-6, with D unclear. Trimming pared 4 bases from V and 8 bases from J, leaving 19 bases between. The CDR3 contains 16 residues. Germline CDR1 SGDLS, CDR2 YYNGEE. The CDR3, as DNA: TGTGCCAGCAGCCCGGGGAGCTACGTCGGAGATTCACCCCTCCACTTT. Protein sequence: CASSPGSYVGDSPLHF.

The J gene is TRBJ2-5, the V gene TRBV5-1; TRBD1 aligns across 8 bases. V shed 1 base, J shed 4 bases, and the junction held 6 bases outside the gene matches. The CDR3 loop spans 15 amino acids. CDR1 and CDR2 from the germline V gene are SGHRS and YFSETQ. The CDR3 DNA reads as TGCGCCAGCAGCTTGCCGCAGGGGGCCTCAGAGACCCAGTACTTC. Its protein product is CASSLPQGASETQYF.

The V and J genes are TRBV27 and TRBJ2-5; D is unclear. The end of the DNA fits TRBJ2-7 better, so the J call may be wrong. The CDR3 is made up of 13 amino acids. In germline, CDR1 is MNHEY, CDR2 SMNVEV (reference sequence). The CDR3 DNA follows: TGTGCCAGCAGTTTCCGGTTCAGGACCGAGCAGTACTTC. It specifies CASSFRFRTEQYF.

This clonotype was seen more than once but under ten times. This chain uses TRBV28 with TRBJ2-7; no reliable D call. The germline V gene has CDR1 MDHEN and CDR2 SYDVKM. This CDR3 comprises 13 residues. Trimming removed 6 bases at V and 3 bases at J, with 12 bases between. The CDR3 protein is CASSRQTVYEQYF. The CDR3 DNA sequence: TGTGCCAGCAGCCGGCAGACCGTCTACGAGCAGTACTTC.